Listed below are T cell receptor beta chains from one sample, sequenced in a study of response to subunit inactivated influenza vaccine. TCRdb processed the RT-PCR reads anew with MiXCR; each CDR3 protein has one entry. Among approximately 730,000 distinct CDR3 sequences listed, approximately 15% were seen once. The sequences come from PBMCs from blood, collected about 14 days before vaccination. Receptors originate from a middle-aged man who received an inactivated influenza vaccine. The CDR3 runs from the conserved cysteine through the conserved F or W. D genes are given only for firm matches. Not all rows give a size; the values are once, few, many and, for expanded clones, a class.

TRBJ2-7 TRBV20-1 NA NA TGCAGTGCTAGAGACCCCTCGGGGCTTTCCGAGCAGTACTTC CSARDPSGLSEQYF
TRBJ2-3 TRBV9 few NA TGTGCCAGCAGCGATGAGGGAACGGCCGATACGCAGTATTTT CASSDEGTADTQYF
TRBJ2-7 TRBV4-3 few NA TGCGCCAGCAGCCAGATACCGGACGGGACCTACGAGCAGTACTTC CASSQIPDGTYEQYF
TRBJ2-1 TRBV10-3 few TRBD2 TGTGCCATCAGTGAGGGACTAGCGGGAGTATGGGAGCAGTTCTTC CAISEGLAGVWEQFF
TRBJ2-1 TRBV20-1 many TRBD2 TGCAGGACCGGACTAGCGGGATCGGAGCAGTTCTTC CRTGLAGSEQFF
TRBJ2-3 TRBV4-2 NA TRBD2 TGTGCCAGCAGCCAAGATCTCGGAGTGACTAGCGGAAACACAGATACGCAGTATTTT CASSQDLGVTSGNTDTQYF
TRBJ1-2 TRBV27 NA NA TGTGCCAGCAGCACAGGTCCTAACGGCTACACCTTC CASSTGPNGYTF
TRBJ2-7 TRBV7-9 many NA TGTGCCAGCAGCTCCACCTACAGGGACTCCTACGAGCAGTACTTC CASSSTYRDSYEQYF
TRBJ2-3 TRBV12-3/TRBV12-4 many NA TGTGCCAGCAGTTTAAGCCAGGGGAGAACAGATACGCAGTATTTT CASSLSQGRTDTQYF
TRBJ2-2 TRBV6-1 many NA TGTGCCAGCAGTGAACAGGGATTATCCGGGGAGCTGTTTTTT CASSEQGLSGELFF
TRBJ2-5 TRBV7-2 few NA TGTGCCAGCAGCTCGATACTGGGGGGGGGCCATGAGACCCAGTACTTC CASSSILGGGHETQYF
TRBJ1-5 TRBV5-8 many NA TGTGCCAGCAGCTTGGGAGGGTTCAATCAGCCCCAGCATTTT CASSLGGFNQPQHF
TRBJ2-1 TRBV7-2 few TRBD2 TGTGCCAGCAGCTTGGGACTAGCGGGAGGGCATGAGCAGTTCTTC CASSLGLAGGHEQFF
TRBJ2-3 TRBV5-8 few TRBD1 TGTGCCAGCAGCCGGATCTCGACAGGGGCAGTAACAGATACGCAGTATTTT CASSRISTGAVTDTQYF
TRBJ2-1 TRBV18 few TRBD2 TGTGCCAGCTCACCATTACTAGCGGGAGGACCCAATGAGCAGTTCTTC CASSPLLAGGPNEQFF
TRBJ2-6 TRBV27 NA NA TGTGCCAGCAGTTTACTTGGGTTCTCCTCTGGGGCCAACGTCCTGACTTTC CASSLLGFSSGANVLTF
TRBJ1-1 TRBV5-5 few NA TGTGCCAGCAGCTTGGAGTTCAGAGGGGCGAACACTGAAGCTTTCTTT CASSLEFRGANTEAFF
TRBJ2-3 TRBV28 NA TRBD2 TGTGCCAGCAGTTTAACAGTTAGCGGGAGCACAGATACGCAGTATTTT CASSLTVSGSTDTQYF
TRBJ1-1 TRBV7-9 many NA TGTGCCAGCAGGTTGGGAAACACTGAAGCTTTCTTT CASRLGNTEAFF
TRBJ2-7 TRBV5-1 few TRBD2 TGCGCCAGCAGCCAGAGACTAGCGGCCAGCTCCTACGAGCAGTACTTC CASSQRLAASSYEQYF
TRBJ2-7 TRBV5-1 few NA TGCGCCAGCAGCACACAGGACAGCTCCTACGAGCAGTACTTC CASSTQDSSYEQYF
TRBJ2-1 TRBV4-2 NA NA TGTGCCAGCAGCCAAGTCCTGCGGGAAGGCTCCTACAATGAGCAGTTCTTC CASSQVLREGSYNEQFF
TRBJ2-3 TRBV6-5 few TRBD1 TGTGCCAGCAGTTACCTATTACCCGGGACAGGGGGGGATACGCAGTATTTT CASSYLLPGTGGDTQYF
TRBJ2-4 TRBV20-1 few TRBD1 TGCAGCGCAGACAGGGCGGAAAACATTCAGTACTTC CSADRAENIQYF
TRBJ2-7 TRBV15 few TRBD1 TGTGCCACCAGCAGAGGGAGGACAGGGGAGGGTGGCGAGCAGTACTTC CATSRGRTGEGGEQYF
TRBJ2-1 TRBV13 NA TRBD1 TGTGCCAGCAGCTGGGGACAGGCATTGTACAATGAGCAGTTCTTC CASSWGQALYNEQFF
TRBJ2-7 TRBV9 NA TRBD1 TGTGCCAGCAGCGTAGGACAGGGGTTGGACGAGCAGTACTTC CASSVGQGLDEQYF
TRBJ2-6 TRBV10-3 few NA TGTGCCATCAGTGGTTCACAGGGAATCTCTGGGGCCAACGTCCTGACTTTC CAISGSQGISGANVLTF
TRBJ2-1 TRBV3-1 few TRBD2 TGTGCCAGCAGGCGCGGGGGGGCTTCCTACAATGAGCAGTTCTTC CASRRGGASYNEQFF
TRBJ2-2 TRBV4-2 few NA TGTGCCAGCAGCCAAGACACAGTTATTGGCGGGGAGCTGTTTTTT CASSQDTVIGGELFF
TRBJ1-4 TRBV4-3 few NA TGCGCCAGCAGCCAAGTCAGGGCCACTAATGAAAAACTGTTTTTT CASSQVRATNEKLFF
TRBJ2-5 TRBV4-1 NA TRBD2 TGCGCCAGCAGCCAAGACGACGCTCTACTAGCGGGAGAGACCCAGTACTTC CASSQDDALLAGETQYF
TRBJ2-3 TRBV7-9 NA NA TGTGCCAGCAGCCCCACGGGGGCAAAGGGAGATACGCAGTATTTT CASSPTGAKGDTQYF
TRBJ2-7 TRBV30 few TRBD2 TGTGCCGGACTAGCGGACTCCTACGAGCAGTACTTC CAGLADSYEQYF
TRBJ2-3 TRBV12-3/TRBV12-4 few NA TGTGCCAGCAGCTTACGACCCCCGGGGGCGGCCACAGATACGCAGTATTTT CASSLRPPGAATDTQYF
TRBJ2-6 TRBV12-3/TRBV12-4 once TRBD1 TGTGCCAGCAGTTCGTCAGGGGGCTCTGGGGCCAACGTCCTGACTTTC CASSSSGGSGANVLTF
TRBJ1-5 TRBV20-1 few NA TGCAGTGCCTTAAATATCCGGGGAAGCAATCAGCCCCAGCATTTT CSALNIRGSNQPQHF
TRBJ2-7 TRBV20-1 many TRBD2 TGCAGTGCTAGAGATCTAACTAGCGGGAGAGTATACGAGCAGTACTTC CSARDLTSGRVYEQYF
TRBJ1-4 TRBV29-1 NA NA TGCAGCGTTGGTTCCGGTGCAACTAATGAAAAACTGTTTTTT CSVGSGATNEKLFF
TRBJ2-7 TRBV5-1 NA NA TGCGCCAGCAGCCATGGACAAGAAGGGGGCGAGCAGTACTTC CASSHGQEGGEQYF
TRBJ2-3 TRBV12-3/TRBV12-4 NA TRBD2 TGTGCCAGCAGTAGGGACTACGACACAGATACGCAGTATTTT CASSRDYDTDTQYF
TRBJ2-7 TRBV28 NA NA TGTGCCAGCAGTTTTCCTATAGGACTCCGAACCGAGCAGTACTTC CASSFPIGLRTEQYF
TRBJ2-2 TRBV15 many NA TGTGCCACCACACTTTCAGGGAACACCGGGGAGCTGTTTTTT CATTLSGNTGELFF
TRBJ1-2 TRBV3-1 few NA TGTGCCAGCAGCCAAGAACAGGGTTTGAGCTACACCTTC CASSQEQGLSYTF
TRBJ2-3 TRBV3-1 NA NA TGTGCCAGCAGCGACACATACAGGGCAGATACGCAGTATTTT CASSDTYRADTQYF
TRBJ2-5 TRBV5-1 few TRBD1 TGCGCCAGCAGCTTCGGGACAGGGGGTCGGCAAGAGACCCAGTACTTC CASSFGTGGRQETQYF
TRBJ2-3 TRBV6-2/TRBV6-3 NA TRBD2 TGTGCCAGCAGTTACTCGATGACGGCGGGGGACACAGATACGCAGTATTTT CASSYSMTAGDTDTQYF
TRBJ2-7 TRBV6-1 NA NA TGTGCCAGTCGAATCACCTCACCGGGGACCTACGAGCAGTACTTC CASRITSPGTYEQYF
TRBJ2-7 TRBV29-1 NA TRBD2 TGCAGCGTTGAAGATGAGTTGGGTAGCGGGAGGTGGAACGAGCAGTACTTC CSVEDELGSGRWNEQYF
TRBJ2-3 TRBV12-3/TRBV12-4 NA TRBD2 TGTGCCAGCAGCTATAGCGGGAGGGGGAGCACAGATACGCAGTATTTT CASSYSGRGSTDTQYF
TRBJ2-5 TRBV21-1 NA NA TGTGCCAGCAGCAAAGAGGGCAGTCGGGAGACCCAGTACTTC CASSKEGSRETQYF
TRBJ2-2 TRBV6-2/TRBV6-3 few TRBD1 TGTGCCAGCAGGGGACAGCGACGAGACACCGGGGAGCTGTTTTTT CASRGQRRDTGELFF
TRBJ2-7 TRBV7-9 many NA TGTGCCAGCAGCCCCCACAGGCGGGTAAGAGAGGGCGAGCAGTACTTC CASSPHRRVREGEQYF
TRBJ2-5 TRBV5-1 few NA TGCGCCAGCGGAGCGACTCCGGGGGCTTATGAGACCCAGTACTTC CASGATPGAYETQYF
TRBJ2-7 TRBV29-1 few TRBD2 TGCAGCGTTGCTTTTGGAGCGGGGTCCCCTCCGACCGAGCAGTACTTC CSVAFGAGSPPTEQYF
TRBJ2-1 TRBV20-1 few TRBD2 TGCAGTGCTAGAGATTGGGGGACTAGCGGGAGCAATGAGCAGTTCTTC CSARDWGTSGSNEQFF
TRBJ1-5 TRBV12-3/TRBV12-4 many TRBD1 TGTGCCAGCAGTACAGGGGGCGACTATAGCAATCAGCCCCAGCATTTT CASSTGGDYSNQPQHF
TRBJ2-2 TRBV25-1 NA NA TGTGCCAGCAGTGGGCCGTCCAGGACCGGGGAGCTGTTTTTT CASSGPSRTGELFF
TRBJ1-5 TRBV12-3/TRBV12-4 NA NA TGTGCCAGCAGTTTATTACAGAATCAGCCCCAGCATTTT CASSLLQNQPQHF
TRBJ2-1 TRBV2 NA TRBD1 TGTGCCAGCAGCTCGTCCCGGGACAGCTACAATGAGCAGTTCTTC CASSSSRDSYNEQFF